These 7 T cell receptor beta chains share one sample of origin, sequenced in a study of T cell clusters in autoimmune cytopenias (dated by TCRdb to between 2017 and 2020). Sequenced using an Illumina MiSeq. TRB rearrangements were amplified by multiplex PCR using a touch-down protocol with TRB-A and TRB-B primer pools mixed in one tube. TCRdb reprocessed the reads into one record per CDR3 protein sequence, lacking DNA. In this sample's table one finds thousands of distinct CDR3 sequences. Approximately 8.7% of the sample belongs to the ten largest clones. Each sample's TRB amplification started from around 230 ng of peripheral blood genomic DNA, which corresponds to approximately 36,000 genome equivalents. The material sequenced was peripheral blood. The receptors come from a human donor with an autoimmune cytopenia or autoimmune hepatitis (not recorded which).

This chain uses TRBV18 with TRBJ2-5; TCRdb gives TRBD2 as the D gene, but with no DNA this cannot be confirmed. Germline V lookup: CDR1 KGHSH, CDR2 LQKENI. CDR3 length: 15 residues. The CDR3 spells CASSSGLPGTAAQYF.

This chain links TRBV13 with TRBJ1-1. This CDR3 has 14 amino acids. The germline V gene has CDR1 PRHDT and CDR2 FYEKMQ (reference sequence). Here the CDR3 reads CASSPGLRSTEAFF.

The gene calls are TRBV12-3 or TRBV12-4 and TRBJ2-2. This CDR3 is 14 amino acids long. The CDR3 sequence: CASSFVLGSGELFF.

The chain has TRBV27 and TRBJ2-1; TCRdb lists TRBD1, though no DNA is available to test this call. Germline-derived CDR1 and CDR2 are MNHEY and SMNVEV (reference sequence). The CDR3 sequence is 15 residues long. This CDR3 reads CASSLRAGGGGEQFF.

This clonotype is labeled medium-sized based on frequency. The gene calls are TRBV6-5 and TRBJ2-7. Germline V CDR1 and CDR2: MNHEY, SVGAGI. The CDR3 length is 12 residues. This CDR3 reads CASSSRNDEQYF.

The chain recombines TRBV5-8 with TRBJ1-4; with no DNA, the TCRdb D assignment of TRBD1 cannot be verified. Germline V lookup: CDR1 SGHTS, CDR2 YDEGEE. This CDR3 region has 14 residues. CDR3 residues: CASSLGQGTEKLFF. Based on the CDR3 plus reference TRBV5-8 and TRBJ1-4, the full variable domain is EAGVTQSPTHLIKTRGQQATLRCSPISGHTSVYWYQQALGLGLQFLLWYDEGEERNRGNFPPRFSGRQFPNYSSELNVNALELEDSALYLCASSLGQGTEKLFFGSGTQLSVL.

The V and J genes are TRBV18 and TRBJ1-1. Germline V lookup: CDR1 KGHSH, CDR2 LQKENI. This CDR3 is built from 13 residues. The CDR3 is CASSENKNTEAFF.